These 25 T cell receptor beta chains were sequenced from one sample in a study of blood T cell repertoires in COVID-19 (dated by TCRdb to the early 2020s). Receptor amplification or capture employed the immunoSEQ multiplex PCR assay. TCRdb mirrors the immuneACCESS table, restricted to in-frame sequences. Some clones are absent from its copies; in checked studies, under half trace to an unresolved V gene, and the reason for the others is unknown. Across this sample there are about 66,000 clones, with 85% to 90% seen only once. The top ten clones comprise approximately 1.5% of the sample. The sample comprised peripheral blood. These receptors all come from a man in his 60s with acute or convalescent COVID-19.

The CDR3 here is CASSLRAGLDSPLHF. CDR3 nucleotide sequence: TGTGCCAGCAGCTTACGGGCAGGGTTGGATTCACCCCTCCACTTT. V gene TRBV11-2 combines with J gene TRBJ1-6; perhaps TRBD1 as D (5 bases). Trimming pared 2 bases from V and 8 bases from J, leaving 13 bases between. Germline assignment: CDR1 SGHAT and CDR2 FQNNGV. This CDR3 comprises 15 residues. Based on the CDR3 plus reference TRBV11-2 and TRBJ1-6, the full variable domain is EAGVAQSPRYKIIEKRQSVAFWCNPISGHATLYWYQQILGQGPKLLIQFQNNGVVDDSQLPKDRFSAERLKGVDSTLKIQPAKLEDSAVYLCASSLRAGLDSPLHFGNGTRLTVT.

The J gene is TRBJ1-1, the V gene TRBV24-1, with D maybe TRBD1 (5 bases). Trimming took off 7 bases at V and 5 bases at J, with 7 bases between the two ends. The V gene's germline CDR1 is KGHDR and CDR2 SFDVKD. This CDR3 contains 11 residues. In DNA, the CDR3 is TGTGCCACCAGCCGGGGGACTGAAGCTTTCTTT. This codes for CATSRGTEAFF.

The genes are TRBV24-1 and TRBJ2-5, with D perhaps TRBD2 (6 bases). The V and J ends lost 6 bases and 5 bases respectively, with 15 bases between them. Germline-derived CDR1 and CDR2 are KGHDR and SFDVKD. CDR3 length equals 14 residues. The chain's CDR3 is CATSSARERETQYF. DNA for the CDR3: TGTGCCACCAGTTCGGCCCGGGAGCGGGAGACCCAGTACTTC.

The chain recombines TRBV12-3 or TRBV12-4 with TRBJ1-1; D may be TRBD1 (5 bases). The CDR3 consists of 13 residues. V was shortened by 0 bases and J by 5 bases, with 7 bases between the two germline ends. The CDR3 here is CASSLAGGTEAFF. The CDR3 DNA reads TGTGCCAGCAGTTTAGCGGGGGGTACTGAAGCTTTCTTT.

This clone was detected only a few times. The chain couples TRBV7-9 to TRBJ2-1; unclear D gene. The germline CDR1 and CDR2 sequences are SEHNR and FQNEAQ (reference sequence). Trimming pared 0 bases from V and 4 bases from J, leaving 10 bases between. The CDR3 is 15 residues long. CDR3 region: CASSLAQAIYNEQFF. CDR3 DNA sequence: TGTGCCAGCAGCTTAGCTCAGGCAATTTACAATGAGCAGTTCTTC.

The chain carries TRBV25-1 and TRBJ1-1; 7 bases line up with TRBD1. After removal of 6 bases from V and 5 bases from J, the junction contained 15 bases not matched to a gene. In germline, CDR1 is MGHDK, CDR2 SYGVNS. CDR3 length: 16 residues. CDR3 nucleotides: TGTGCCAGCAGCGCGCCTACCCCAGGGGGTCGGACTGAAGCTTTCTTT. Its translation: CASSAPTPGGRTEAFF.

This chain links TRBV3-1 (or the pseudogene TRBV3-2) with TRBJ1-5, with unresolved D. CDR1 LGHDT and CDR2 YNNKEL come from the germline V gene (reference sequence). V was trimmed by 1 base and J by 4 bases, leaving 11 bases between them. This CDR3 has 15 amino acids. As DNA, the CDR3 is TGTGCCAGCAGCCAAGCGACGGGGATTAATCAGCCCCAGCATTTT. Translated: CASSQATGINQPQHF.

The chain couples TRBV30 to TRBJ1-3; 8 bases agree with TRBD1. This CDR3 contains 13 residues. Germline lookup yields CDR1 GTSNPN and CDR2 SVGIG (reference sequence). J gave up 2 bases and V 5 bases, and 2 bases lay outside the gene matches. DNA for the CDR3: TGTGCCTGGTCGACAGGGGCTGGAAACACCATATATTTT. This codes for CAWSTGAGNTIYF. Looking up the rest from reference TRBV30 and TRBJ1-3 gives the full variable domain: SQTIHQWPATLVQPVGSPLSLECTVEGTSNPNLYWYRQAAGRGLQLLFYSVGIGQISSEVPQNLSASRPQDRQFILSSKKLLLSDSGFYLCAWSTGAGNTIYFGEGSWLTVV.

The rearrangement joins TRBV10-1 to TRBJ1-3; no definite D call. V lost 3 bases and J lost 0, with 9 bases in between. CDR3 length equals 15 residues. Germline lookup yields CDR1 WNHNN and CDR2 SYGVQD (reference sequence). In nucleotides, the CDR3 is TGCGCCAGCAGTGACAAGGGAGCCTCTGGAAACACCATATATTTT. Amino acids: CASSDKGASGNTIYF.

The chain's CDR3 is CASRGSGGGDTQYF. Here the CDR3 DNA reads TGTGCCAGCAGGGGTAGCGGGGGTGGAGATACGCAGTATTTT. V gene TRBV2 combines with J gene TRBJ2-3; the match to TRBD2 covers 9 bases. The ends lost 6 bases at V and 5 bases at J; junction bases unmatched: 6. The CDR3 has 14 residues. Germline lookup yields CDR1 SNHLY and CDR2 FYNNEI.

The genes are TRBV4-1 and TRBJ1-2, with 7 bases fitting TRBD1. This CDR3 region has 15 residues. V lost 4 bases, J lost 3 bases, and 8 bases stayed unmatched. The germline gives CDR1 MGHRA, CDR2 YSYEKL. This CDR3 reads CASSPRFGTDYGYTF. DNA of the CDR3: TGCGCCAGCAGCCCCCGATTCGGGACAGACTATGGCTACACCTTC.

The chain recombines TRBV13 with TRBJ2-1, with TRBD2 as a possible D gene (6 bases). Germline CDR1 PRHDT, CDR2 FYEKMQ (reference sequence). V dropped 5 bases and J dropped 7 bases, with 9 bases sitting between them. The CDR3 has 12 amino acids. The CDR3: CASSEGTNEQFF. In DNA, the CDR3 is TGTGCCAGCAGCGAAGGGACTAATGAGCAGTTCTTC.

This rearrangement joins TRBV2 to TRBJ1-6; 7 nucleotides match TRBD1. Germline assignment: CDR1 SNHLY and CDR2 FYNNEI. V shed 5 bases, J shed 6 bases, and the junction held 7 bases outside the gene matches. This CDR3 has 15 amino acids. In DNA, the CDR3 is TGTGCCAGCAGTTGGGACAGTGAAACTAATTCACCCCTCCACTTT. Its protein product is CASSWDSETNSPLHF.

This chain links TRBV12-3 or TRBV12-4 with TRBJ1-4, with 8 bases that match TRBD1. With V trimmed by 6 bases and J by 7 bases, 4 bases remained unmatched. This CDR3 region has 13 residues. The CDR3 loop reads CASSMTGVEKLFF. For the CDR3, the DNA is TGTGCCAGCAGCATGACAGGGGTTGAAAAACTGTTTTTT.

This clone was recorded a few times. This chain joins TRBV7-9 and TRBJ1-1; D not resolved. Between the trimmed V and J ends, which lost 0 bases and 1 base, there was a span of 9 bases. Looked up from germline, CDR1 is SEHNR and CDR2 is FQNEAQ (reference sequence). The CDR3 loop spans 15 amino acids. CDR3 region: CASSLALPGNTEAFF. In DNA, the CDR3 is TGTGCCAGCAGCTTAGCGCTGCCCGGGAACACTGAAGCTTTCTTT.

The chain carries TRBV9 and TRBJ1-6; tentatively, D is TRBD1 (5 bases). CDR3 size: 15 residues. The germline V gene has CDR1 SGDLS and CDR2 YYNGEE. V was cut by 3 bases and J by 9 bases, with 16 bases left in between. CDR3 sequence reads: CASSALPGDSSPLHF. The CDR3 DNA follows: TGTGCCAGCAGCGCCCTACCGGGAGACAGTTCACCCCTCCACTTT.

The chain links TRBV5-1 to TRBJ2-1; 10 bases are shared with TRBD2. Losses at the gene ends were 0 bases for V and 2 bases for J; bases not matched to a gene: 2. CDR1 is SGHRS, CDR2 YFSETQ, per germline. The CDR3 spans 16 residues. The CDR3 DNA is TGCGCCAGCAGCTTGGGGACTAGCGGCGCCTACAATGAGCAGTTCTTC. It translates to CASSLGTSGAYNEQFF. The full variable domain, completed using reference TRBV5-1 and TRBJ2-1, is KAGVTQTPRYLIKTRGQQVTLSCSPISGHRSVSWYQQTPGQGLQFLFEYFSETQRNKGNFPGRFSGRQFSNSRSEMNVSTLELGDSALYLCASSLGTSGAYNEQFFGPGTRLTVL.

The sample holds a few counts of this clone. The genes are TRBV5-4 and TRBJ2-1; 9 nucleotides agree with TRBD2. Germline CDR1 and CDR2: SGHNT and YYREEE (reference sequence). With 2 bases clipped from V and 3 bases from J, the junction kept 3 bases outside the gene matches. The length of the CDR3 is 15 residues. The CDR3 spells CASSFSGGNYNEQFF. The CDR3 DNA sequence: TGTGCCAGCAGCTTTAGCGGGGGTAACTACAATGAGCAGTTCTTC. Supplemented by reference TRBV5-4 and TRBJ2-1, the full variable domain reads ETGVTQSPTHLIKTRGQQVTLRCSSQSGHNTVSWYQQALGQGPQFIFQYYREEENGRGNFPPRFSGLQFPNYSSELNVNALELDDSALYLCASSFSGGNYNEQFFGPGTRLTVL.

V gene TRBV5-1 combines with J gene TRBJ2-3; tentative D call: TRBD2 (5 bases). The germline CDR1 and CDR2 sequences are SGHRS and YFSETQ. Trimming cost V 3 bases and J 4 bases, with 9 bases left between them. This CDR3 is built from 13 residues. The CDR3 DNA is TGCGCCAGCAGCTCGGCGGGTCCAGATACGCAGTATTTT. As protein: CASSSAGPDTQYF.

The chain uses TRBV27 and TRBJ2-3; TRBD2 matches at 8 bases. There are 15 residues in the CDR3. Germline CDR1 is MNHEY and CDR2 is SMNVEV (reference sequence). The V segment lost 3 bases and the J segment 0 bases; nucleotides outside the gene matches: 2. The CDR3 protein is CASSFSGGSTDTQYF. CDR3 nucleotide sequence: TGTGCCAGCAGTTTCAGCGGGGGCAGCACAGATACGCAGTATTTT.

The chain links TRBV10-3 to TRBJ1-1; 9 nucleotides line up with TRBD1. There are 15 residues in the CDR3. V shed 4 bases, J shed 1 base, and the junction held 4 bases outside the gene matches. Germline CDR1 ENHRY, CDR2 SYGVKD. CDR3 bases: TGTGCCATCAGTGGGACAGGGGTCGAGAACACTGAAGCTTTCTTT. This codes for CAISGTGVENTEAFF.

This clone was seen just once. The chain recombines TRBV7-9 with TRBJ2-3, with TRBD1 identical over 8 bases. CDR1 is SEHNR and CDR2 is FQNEAQ in the germline V gene (reference sequence). The junction had 11 bases not matched to a gene; V was cut back by 4 bases and J by 2 bases. The CDR3 has 17 residues. CDR3 DNA: TGTGCCAGCAGCTCCGGCGGTCGGCAGGGGGCCACAGATACGCAGTATTTT. It yields the protein CASSSGGRQGATDTQYF.

This clone was detected only once. The chain is built from TRBV5-1 and TRBJ2-7; D might be TRBD2 (6 bases). Germline CDR1 SGHRS, CDR2 YFSETQ. The ends were cut back, 2 bases at V and 4 bases at J, with 16 bases in the middle. The CDR3 sequence is 15 residues long. The CDR3, as DNA: TGCGCCAGCAGCTTCACGGGGGAGGTCCCTTACGAGCAGTACTTC. This translates into CASSFTGEVPYEQYF.

This CDR3 is CASSERGGTEAFF. The CDR3 DNA follows: TGTGCCAGCAGTGAACGGGGAGGCACTGAAGCTTTCTTT. This chain connects TRBV6-4 to TRBJ1-1; D is undetermined. CDR3 length equals 13 residues. The V end was cut by 3 bases, the J end by 4 bases, with 9 bases between. Germline V CDR1 and CDR2: MRHNA, SNTAGT.

CDR3 DNA: TGTGCCAGCAGCGGCGGGTATGACATTCAGTACTTC. Translation gives CASSGGYDIQYF. This chain connects TRBV3-1 (or the pseudogene TRBV3-2) to TRBJ2-4; maybe TRBD2 (5 bases). V dropped 5 bases and J dropped 8 bases, with 10 bases sitting between them. Germline V gene sequence: CDR1 LGHDT, CDR2 YNNKEL (reference sequence). CDR3 length: 12 residues.